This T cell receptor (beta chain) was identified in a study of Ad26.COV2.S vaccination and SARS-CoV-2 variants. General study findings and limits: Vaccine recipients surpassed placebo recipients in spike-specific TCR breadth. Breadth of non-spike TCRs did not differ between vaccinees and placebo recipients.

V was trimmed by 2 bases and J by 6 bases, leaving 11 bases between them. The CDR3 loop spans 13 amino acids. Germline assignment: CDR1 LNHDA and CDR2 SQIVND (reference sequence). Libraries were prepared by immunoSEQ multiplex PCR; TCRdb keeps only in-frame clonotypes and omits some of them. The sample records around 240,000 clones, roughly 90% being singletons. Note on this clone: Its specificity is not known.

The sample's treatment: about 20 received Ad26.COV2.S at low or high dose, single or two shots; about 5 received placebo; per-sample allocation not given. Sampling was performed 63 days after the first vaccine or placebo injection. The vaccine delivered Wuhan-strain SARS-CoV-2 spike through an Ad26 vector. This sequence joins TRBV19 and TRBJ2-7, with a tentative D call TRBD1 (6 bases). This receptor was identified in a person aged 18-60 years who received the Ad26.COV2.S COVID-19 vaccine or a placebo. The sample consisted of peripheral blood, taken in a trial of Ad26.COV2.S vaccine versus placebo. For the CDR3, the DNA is TGTGCCAGTAGTATAAACAGGGTAACCGAGCAGTACTTC. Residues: CASSINRVTEQYF.